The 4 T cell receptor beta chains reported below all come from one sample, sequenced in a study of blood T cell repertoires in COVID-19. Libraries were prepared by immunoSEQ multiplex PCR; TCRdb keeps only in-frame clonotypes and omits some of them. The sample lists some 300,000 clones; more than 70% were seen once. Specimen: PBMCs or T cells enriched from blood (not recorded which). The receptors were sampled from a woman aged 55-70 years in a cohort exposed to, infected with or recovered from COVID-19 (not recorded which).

CDR3 coding DNA: TGTGCCAGCAGCCAACAGTCCAGCGGGTACAATGAGCAGTTCTTC. It encodes CASSQQSSGYNEQFF. The chain joins TRBV3-1 (or the pseudogene TRBV3-2) to TRBJ2-1, with D tentatively TRBD2 (6 bases). Trimming took off 2 bases at V and 4 bases at J, with 12 bases between the two ends. The CDR3 has 15 residues. Germline-derived CDR1 and CDR2 are LGHDT and YNNKEL (reference sequence).

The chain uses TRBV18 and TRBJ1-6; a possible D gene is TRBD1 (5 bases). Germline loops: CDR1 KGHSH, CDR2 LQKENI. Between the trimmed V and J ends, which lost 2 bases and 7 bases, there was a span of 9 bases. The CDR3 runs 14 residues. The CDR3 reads CASSPETVNSPLHF. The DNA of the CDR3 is TGTGCCAGCTCACCAGAGACAGTCAATTCACCCCTCCACTTT.

As DNA, the CDR3 is TGTGCCAGCAGTTTACGCGGCGGAACCTATGGCTACACCTTC. Its translation: CASSLRGGTYGYTF. The rearrangement joins TRBV28 to TRBJ1-2, with D unresolved. Germline lookup yields CDR1 MDHEN and CDR2 SYDVKM. The CDR3 is 14 residues long. V was cut by 2 bases and J by 4 bases, with 11 bases left in between.

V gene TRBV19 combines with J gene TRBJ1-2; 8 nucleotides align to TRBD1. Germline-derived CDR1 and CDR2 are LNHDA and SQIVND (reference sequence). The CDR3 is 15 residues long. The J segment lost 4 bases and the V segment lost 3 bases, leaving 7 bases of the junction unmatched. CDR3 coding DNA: TGTGCCAGTAGTATCGCCCAGGGACAGGTCTATGGCTACACCTTC. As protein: CASSIAQGQVYGYTF.